This T cell receptor (beta chain) comes out of a study of shared clonotypes between healthy human individuals. Study-wide points: The sharing of 5% to 5.5% of naive CD4 clonotypes was seen across a few donors.

TCRdb's copy holds only in-frame clones and misses some; the assay was immunoSEQ multiplex PCR. Of around 240,000 clones detected, approximately 65% appear once; the ten largest clones hold 11%. This clone appeared a few times. Its antigen is not known. V lost 4 bases, J lost 4 bases, and 3 bases stayed unmatched. Per the germline V gene, CDR1 is SGHTA and CDR2 is FQGTGA. The CDR3 loop spans 13 amino acids. This chain joins TRBV7-3 and TRBJ2-7; 8 nucleotides match TRBD2. The sequencing input was memory CD4+ T cells sorted from blood. Indicated subset: CD45RA-negative fraction. The receptor's source is a man aged 25-45 years in good health. CDR3 coding DNA: TGTGCCAGCAGCTCTAGCGGGTCGTACGAGCAGTACTTC. It codes for CASSSSGSYEQYF.